This TCR beta chain is drawn from a study of regulatory T cells in long-lasting Graves disease. Many counts were recorded for this clonotype. Its antigen is undetermined. This sample's time point: newly diagnosed GD, antithyroid drugs for less than 3 months. The TCR library was prepared using RNA isolated from PBMCs. In Xi'an, China, an endocrinology department was the source of patients. Study-wide results and caveats: TRBV28 was favored in persistent disease, as were TRBJ1-2 and TRBJ2-5.

Germline lookup yields CDR1 LGHDT and CDR2 YNNKEL (reference sequence). With 2 bases clipped from V and 7 bases from J, the junction kept 8 bases outside the gene matches. CDR3 size: 15 residues. Combining iRepertoire HTBI primers with Arm-PCR of CDR3 regions, the authors built TCR beta libraries. TCRdb re-analysed the multiplex PCR reads in MiXCR, keeping a single row per CDR3 protein. Of fewer than 550,000 distinct CDR3 sequences in the sample, more than 15% were seen once. This sample was shared with a second study, whose subject was T cells in Graves' hyperthyroidism and ophthalmopathy. As that report states: When the TCR CDR3 underwent first-round RT-PCR, the HTBI primer set was used.

The chain joins TRBV3-1 to TRBJ2-5; 9 bases agree with TRBD2. This specimen consisted of peripheral blood mononuclear cells (PBMCs), obtained at new diagnosis, from a patient treated with antithyroid drugs. The receptor's source is a woman aged 40 to 65 with Graves disease. For the CDR3, the DNA is TGTGCCAGCAGCCAACGAGCGGGGGGAGGCCCGACCCAGTACTTC. Translated: CASSQRAGGGPTQYF.